This T cell receptor (beta chain) was identified during a study of human T cells and chemical hapten exposure. This clonotype appeared many times. CDR3 length: 15 residues. V lost 1 base to trimming and J lost 1 base, with 10 bases between them. Germline CDR1 is KGHSH and CDR2 is LQKENI. TCRdb re-analysed the RACE reads in MiXCR, keeping a single row per CDR3 protein. The repertoire holds tens of thousands of distinct CDR3 sequences, with 6.7% as singletons. Time point indicated: pre-sensitization, week 0. Documented treatment: therapeutic diphenylcyclopropenone sensitization with weekly scalp DPC. The source material was whole blood, sampled in connection with sensitization to the hapten diphenylcyclopropenone (DPC). The chain uses TRBV18 and TRBJ1-1; possibly TRBD1 for D (6 bases). This receptor was identified in a woman under 40 with alopecia areata. Some clones in this sample may be carry-over from other donors' samples. Written as DNA, the CDR3 is TGTGCCAGCTCACCACTGCAGGGGACGAACACTGAAGCTTTCTTT. This gives the protein CASSPLQGTNTEAFF.